This T cell receptor beta chain was sequenced for a study of beta chain features in type 1 diabetes. Since all of the isolated RNA was reverse transcribed, expressed TCRB transcripts were what got sequenced. Clones were sequenced by immunoSEQ multiplex PCR, and TCRdb holds only the in-frame ones, with some missing. The profile shows 620,000 or so clones, 15% of them singletons. This clone was seen only a few times. Antigen: not known. In germline, CDR1 is SGHDT, CDR2 YYEEEE. V dropped 3 bases and J dropped 9; count of bases not matched to a gene: 12. The CDR3 covers 15 residues. The study, taken as a whole, reports: It was among patients, rather than healthy donors, that naive, central memory and Treg TCRB repertoires appeared more similar.

Material for sequencing was naive CD4+ T cells from blood. The chain is built from TRBV5-6 and TRBJ2-1, with TRBD1 matching over 7 bases. This receptor was obtained from a young man in good health. This CDR3 reads CASSSTGASWGEQFF. CDR3 bases: TGTGCCAGCAGCTCTACAGGGGCCAGTTGGGGTGAGCAGTTCTTC. The full variable domain, rest sourced from reference TRBV5-6 and TRBJ2-1, is DAGVTQSPTHLIKTRGQQVTLRCSPKSGHDTVSWYQQALGQGPQFIFQYYEEEERQRGNFPDRFSGHQFPNYSSELNVNALLLGDSALYLCASSSTGASWGEQFFGPGTRLTVL.